This T cell receptor (beta chain) comes out of a study of T-cell reconstitution after alpha-beta-depleted transplantation in children. Per the germline V gene, CDR1 is SEHNR and CDR2 is FQNEAQ (reference sequence). The CDR3 is 15 amino acids. The V end was cut by 5 bases, the J end by 4 bases, with 15 bases between. Using unique molecular identifiers, the investigators prepared the TCRbeta library. TCRdb re-derived calls from the PCR reads in MiXCR, one entry per CDR3 protein. The profile shows around 400,000 distinct CDR3 sequences, around 21% of them singletons. Sequencing was performed on PBMCs from the stem cell graft donor, taken from the stem cell graft. The source of this sequence is a human donor who donated a stem cell graft to a child with acute myeloid leukemia. The chain couples TRBV7-9 to TRBJ2-1; weak D call: TRBD1 (6 bases). The CDR3 reads CASSPGQNIYNEQFF. CDR3 in DNA: TGTGCCAGCAGCCCCGGACAGAACATATACAATGAGCAGTTCTTC.